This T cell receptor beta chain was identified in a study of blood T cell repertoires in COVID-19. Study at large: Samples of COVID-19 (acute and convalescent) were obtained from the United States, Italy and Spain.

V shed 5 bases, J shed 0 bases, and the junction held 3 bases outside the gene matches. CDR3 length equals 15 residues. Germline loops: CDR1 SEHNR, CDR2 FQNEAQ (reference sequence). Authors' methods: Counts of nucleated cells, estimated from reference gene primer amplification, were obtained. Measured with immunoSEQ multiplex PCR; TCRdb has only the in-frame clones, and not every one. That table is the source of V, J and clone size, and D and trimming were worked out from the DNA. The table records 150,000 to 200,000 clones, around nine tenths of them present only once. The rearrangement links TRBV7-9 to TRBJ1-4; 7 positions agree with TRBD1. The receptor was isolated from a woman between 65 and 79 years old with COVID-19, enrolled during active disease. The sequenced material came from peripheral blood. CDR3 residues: CASSPTGTTNEKLFF. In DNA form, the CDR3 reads TGTGCCAGCAGCCCGACAGGGACAACTAATGAAAAACTGTTTTTT.